This T cell receptor (beta chain) was captured in a study of blood T cell repertoires in COVID-19 (dated by TCRdb to about 2020). Some background on the complete study: Collaborator samples came from the United States, Italy and Spain and covered acute and convalescent phases of COVID-19. A freely available public database, intended as a resource for researchers studying the immune response to SARS-CoV-2, is where the repertoires were released. Deeply sampled blood TCRbeta repertoires from subjects exposed to, actively infected with, or recovered from COVID-19 were included in the dataset. HLA class I and class II types, where available, came from metadata supplied by the sample provider rather than from assay-based typing. A de-identified subject ID, COVID-19 status, age in years and sex were almost always included in the sample metadata. The material from the prospective study consisted of cDNA or gDNA derived from T cells, B-cell-depleted T cells, or PBMCs. The samples were drawn from the first 160 participants of the ongoing ImmuneRACE study and from under 1,500 subjects provided by 6 global collaborators. Study-level results and caveats: The amount of clinical and demographic metadata varied by source and participant and was provided uncurated.

Taken from the germline V gene, the CDR1 and CDR2 loops are MNHEY and SVGEGT. V loses 2 bases at its end and J loses 6 bases; junction bases beyond the gene matches: 6. The CDR3 runs 15 amino acids, cysteine and phenylalanine included. Of the read, only the CDR3 DNA is kept; its 45 bases are in frame from base 1. Participants in the prospective study were aged about 18 to 100 years, lived in 20 to 25 United States geographic areas, and enrolled through a virtual design. Cohort assignment in the prospective study relied on participant-reported clinical history from a screening survey and a study questionnaire. Recovered participants in ImmuneRACE Cohort 3 were defined as having two consecutive negative NP/OP PCR tests, clearance from a healthcare professional, or resolution of symptoms. In the prospective study, whole blood, serum and a nasopharyngeal or oropharyngeal swab were collected from each participant by mobile phlebotomists. Prospective study participants could optionally give additional blood draws and questionnaires over an approximately two-month period. Prospective study blood samples were shipped either frozen or at room temperature before DNA extraction.

On this clone: Its antigen remains undetermined. Base-call qualities are not available, and no considerably larger clone is one nucleotide away.

TCRbeta CDR3 regions were amplified from genomic DNA using the immunoSEQ Assay, a bias-controlled multiplex PCR. In the authors' own workflow: The number of nucleated cells in each sample was estimated by amplification of reference gene primers within the assay. To quantify the absolute abundance of each unique TCRbeta CDR3 rearrangement, sequence reads were collapsed and filtered. For each sample, productive Simpson clonality was calculated as the square root of Simpson's diversity index over productive rearrangements. Here the immuneACCESS table is served through TCRdb, limited to in-frame sequences with V and J called. Missing clones are a known gap in these copies; in checked studies unresolved V genes cover under half, and the rest lacks a known reason. V, J and clone size reflect that table, while D and trimming were determined from the DNA. The sample data list some 160,000 clones, and approximately 90% of these were observed just once. Of the sample, about 6.6% is held by the ten largest clones.

Sequencing input: PBMCs or T cells enriched from blood (not recorded which). The V and J genes are TRBV6-2 or TRBV6-3 and TRBJ2-2, and 7 junction bases match TRBD1. This TCR derives from a woman between 50 and 59 years old who had recovered from COVID-19. CDR3 reads: CASSYTGVKAGELFF. The DNA is TGTGCCAGCAGTTACACAGGGGTGAAGGCCGGGGAGCTGTTTTTT.